This is a list of T cell receptor beta chains from one sample in a study of shared clonotypes between healthy human individuals. Sequencing was performed with immunoSEQ multiplex PCR; in TCRdb, only in-frame clones are kept and a portion is missing. The data show some 2,500,000 clones, 92% seen once. Sequenced input: naive CD4+ T cells from PBMCs. Every receptor here comes from a man aged 18 to 35 in good health. Some clones in this sample may be carry-over from other donors' samples. The CDR3 runs from the conserved cysteine through the conserved F or W. D genes are given only for firm matches. Rows may omit the clone size; those that give it use once, few, many or a size class.

v_call	clone_size	j_call	d_call	cdr3_aa	cdr3_nt
TRBV28	-	TRBJ1-5	TRBD1	CASRRGQGGQPQHF	TGTGCCAGCAGACGAGGACAGGGAGGGCAGCCCCAGCATTTT
TRBV10-1	-	TRBJ2-7	-	CASSESTSSSYEQYF	TGCGCCAGCAGTGAGTCGACTTCCAGCTCCTACGAGCAGTACTTC
TRBV5-1	-	TRBJ1-2	-	CASSLGAGSYGYTF	TGCGCCAGCAGCTTGGGGGCAGGGTCCTATGGCTACACCTTC
TRBV28	-	TRBJ2-5	-	CASSLSGLVQETQYF	TGTGCCAGCAGTTTATCAGGACTGGTCCAAGAGACCCAGTACTTC
TRBV9	once	TRBJ1-2	TRBD1	CASSPGTGIGYTF	TGTGCCAGCAGCCCAGGGACAGGGATTGGCTACACCTTC
TRBV28	-	TRBJ1-5	TRBD1	CASSFLGQGGSQPQHF	TGTGCCAGCAGTTTCTTAGGACAGGGAGGGAGTCAGCCCCAGCATTTT
TRBV29-1	-	TRBJ1-2	-	CSVGGTDPYGYTF	TGCAGCGTTGGCGGGACGGACCCCTATGGCTACACCTTC
TRBV27	-	TRBJ2-3	-	CASSSTGWVADTQYF	TGTGCCAGCAGTTCCACAGGGTGGGTCGCAGATACGCAGTATTTT
TRBV19	-	TRBJ2-7	-	CASSIGSGSEQYF	TGTGCCAGTAGTATAGGTTCAGGGTCCGAGCAGTACTTC
TRBV29-1	-	TRBJ1-1	-	CSVGSRFMDTEAFF	TGCAGCGTTGGTAGCAGGTTTATGGACACTGAAGCTTTCTTT
TRBV9	-	TRBJ2-1	-	CASSVDGRGSYNEQFF	TGTGCCAGCAGCGTAGACGGGAGAGGATCCTACAATGAGCAGTTCTTC
TRBV5-1	-	TRBJ2-3	-	CASSLEGYPSTDTQYF	TGCGCCAGCAGCTTGGAAGGCTATCCGTCCACAGATACGCAGTATTTT
TRBV10-3	-	TRBJ1-1	TRBD1	CAIRSRGETEAFF	TGTGCCATCAGGTCCAGGGGGGAGACTGAAGCTTTCTTT
TRBV28	-	TRBJ1-2	-	CASSPGIYGYTF	TGTGCCAGCAGTCCGGGAATCTATGGCTACACCTTC
TRBV28	-	TRBJ1-2	-	CASIPPRQAGSAPYTF	TGTGCCAGCATCCCACCCCGACAGGCCGGTAGTGCCCCCTACACCTTC
TRBV7-6	-	TRBJ2-1	TRBD1	CASSTLTGSEQFF	TGTGCCAGCAGCACCCTGACAGGGAGTGAGCAGTTCTTC
TRBV6-1	-	TRBJ2-7	TRBD1	CASSDWGGQGFSYEQYF	TGTGCCAGCAGTGATTGGGGGGGACAGGGCTTCTCCTACGAGCAGTACTTC
TRBV2	-	TRBJ2-1	TRBD2	CASSLITGLVFNEQFF	TGTGCCAGCAGTTTGATAACGGGACTAGTATTTAATGAGCAGTTCTTC
TRBV19	-	TRBJ2-7	-	CASKVRAKFVYEQYF	TGTGCCAGTAAGGTTCGGGCCAAGTTTGTCTACGAGCAGTACTTC
TRBV9	-	TRBJ2-2	-	CASRPRASGELFF	TGTGCCAGCAGACCGCGGGCGTCCGGGGAGCTGTTTTTT
TRBV7-7	-	TRBJ2-7	-	CASSKGVNYEQYF	TGTGCCAGCAGCAAGGGGGTGAACTACGAGCAGTACTTC
TRBV9	-	TRBJ2-7	TRBD2	CASSEGGTSLPYEQYF	TGTGCCAGCAGCGAGGGAGGGACTAGCCTCCCCTACGAGCAGTACTTC
TRBV7-2	-	TRBJ1-2	-	CASSLDNGPYGYTF	TGTGCCAGCAGCTTAGACAACGGACCCTATGGCTACACCTTC
TRBV28	-	TRBJ2-4	-	CASSPSVEPRIQYF	TGTGCCAGCAGTCCATCTGTGGAGCCGCGGATTCAGTACTTC
TRBV6-6	-	TRBJ1-4	-	CASSSAREFEKLFF	TGTGCCAGCAGTTCCGCGCGTGAGTTTGAAAAACTGTTTTTT
TRBV28	-	TRBJ2-7	-	CASSFPDSLWGEQYF	TGTGCCAGCAGTTTTCCGGACTCCCTTTGGGGGGAGCAGTACTTC
TRBV9	-	TRBJ2-2	-	CASSVVSSGLELFF	TGTGCCAGCAGCGTAGTTAGTAGCGGCCTGGAGCTGTTTTTT
TRBV9	-	TRBJ2-2	-	CASTRSGDNTGELFF	TGTGCCAGCACTCGTAGCGGAGACAACACCGGGGAGCTGTTTTTT
TRBV11-3	-	TRBJ1-1	-	CASSPTWETEAFF	TGTGCCAGCAGCCCAACTTGGGAGACTGAAGCTTTCTTT
TRBV4-2	-	TRBJ2-1	TRBD2	CASSQVVAGADEQFF	TGTGCCAGCAGCCAAGTGGTAGCGGGAGCGGATGAGCAGTTCTTC
TRBV13	-	TRBJ2-7	-	CASSLMGVTYEQYF	TGTGCCAGCAGCTTAATGGGGGTTACCTACGAGCAGTACTTC
TRBV7-9	-	TRBJ2-2	-	CASSWASGGGTGELFF	TGTGCCAGCAGCTGGGCTAGCGGAGGGGGGACCGGGGAGCTGTTTTTT
TRBV5-1	-	TRBJ2-6	-	CASSLPAELEGKSSGANVLTF	TGCGCCAGCAGCTTGCCGGCGGAGCTCGAGGGAAAAAGCTCTGGGGCCAACGTCCTGACTTTC
TRBV6-1	-	TRBJ1-2	-	CASSAQDYGYTF	TGTGCCAGCAGTGCCCAGGACTATGGCTACACCTTC
TRBV5-1	-	TRBJ2-7	-	CASSWALGRSSYEQYF	TGCGCCAGCAGCTGGGCGTTGGGCAGGAGCTCCTACGAGCAGTACTTC
TRBV9	-	TRBJ2-7	TRBD1	CASSVGQGAYEQYF	TGTGCCAGCAGCGTTGGGCAGGGGGCCTACGAGCAGTACTTC
TRBV5-4	-	TRBJ1-5	-	CASSPWDFYSNQPQHF	TGTGCCAGCAGCCCATGGGACTTCTATAGCAATCAGCCCCAGCATTTT
TRBV28	once	TRBJ2-3	TRBD2	CASSGLAGDTDTQYF	TGTGCCAGCAGCGGACTAGCGGGAGACACAGATACGCAGTATTTT
TRBV6-5	-	TRBJ1-3	-	CASRATVSGNTIYF	TGTGCCAGCAGGGCGACGGTCTCTGGAAACACCATATATTTT
TRBV7-3	-	TRBJ2-2	-	CASSPYPGELFF	TGTGCCAGCAGCCCATACCCCGGGGAGCTGTTTTTT